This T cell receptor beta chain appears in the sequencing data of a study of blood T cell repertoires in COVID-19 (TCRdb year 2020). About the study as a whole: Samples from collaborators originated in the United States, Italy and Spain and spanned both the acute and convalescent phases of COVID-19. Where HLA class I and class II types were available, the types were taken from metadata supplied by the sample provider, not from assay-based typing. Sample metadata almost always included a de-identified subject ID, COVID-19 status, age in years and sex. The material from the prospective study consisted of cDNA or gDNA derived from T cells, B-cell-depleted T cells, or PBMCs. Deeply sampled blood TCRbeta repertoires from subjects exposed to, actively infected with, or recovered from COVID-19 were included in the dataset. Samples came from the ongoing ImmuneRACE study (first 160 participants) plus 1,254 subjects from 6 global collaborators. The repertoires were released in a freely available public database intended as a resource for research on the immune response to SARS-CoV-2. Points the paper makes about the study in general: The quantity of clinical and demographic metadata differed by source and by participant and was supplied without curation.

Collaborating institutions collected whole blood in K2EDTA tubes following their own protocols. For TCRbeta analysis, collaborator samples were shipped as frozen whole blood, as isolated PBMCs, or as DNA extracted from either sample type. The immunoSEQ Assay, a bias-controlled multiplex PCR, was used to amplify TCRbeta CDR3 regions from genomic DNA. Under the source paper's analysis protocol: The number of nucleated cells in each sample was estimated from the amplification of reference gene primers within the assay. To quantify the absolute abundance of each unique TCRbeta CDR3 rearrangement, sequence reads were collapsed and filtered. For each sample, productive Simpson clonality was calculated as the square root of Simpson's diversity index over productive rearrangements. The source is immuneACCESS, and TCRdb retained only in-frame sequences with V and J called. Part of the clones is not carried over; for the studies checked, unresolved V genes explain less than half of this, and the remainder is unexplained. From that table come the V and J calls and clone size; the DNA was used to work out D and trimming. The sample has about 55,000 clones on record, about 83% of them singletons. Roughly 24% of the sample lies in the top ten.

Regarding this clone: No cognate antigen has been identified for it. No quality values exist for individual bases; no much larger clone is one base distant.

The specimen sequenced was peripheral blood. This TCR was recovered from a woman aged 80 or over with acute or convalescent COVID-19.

The CDR3 reads CAWSVEIGGTTNYGYTF. The sequenced DNA: TGTGCCTGGAGTGTAGAGATCGGAGGGACTACTAACTATGGCTACACCTTC. The rearranged chain carries TRBV30 and TRBJ1-2; the D segment could be TRBD1, given 5 matching bases. V gives up 0 bases and J gives up 0 bases, and the segment between their germline ends measures 17 bases. Per the germline V gene (reference sequence), GTSNPN is the CDR1 and SVGIG is the CDR2. Counted from cysteine to phenylalanine, this CDR3 has 17 amino acids. The entry retains the CDR3 DNA only, 51 bases that are in frame from base 1.